Listed below are T cell receptor beta chains from one sample, sequenced in a study of blood T cell repertoires in COVID-19. Libraries were prepared by immunoSEQ multiplex PCR; TCRdb keeps only in-frame clonotypes and omits some of them. The repertoire holds roughly 500,000 clones, with 88% as singletons. Input material: PBMCs or T cells enriched from blood (not recorded which). Source of these receptors: a woman in her forties who had recovered from COVID-19. The CDR3 runs from the conserved cysteine through the conserved F or W. Each record gives: V gene, J gene, clone size, D gene, CDR3 protein, CDR3 DNA. D genes are given only for firm matches. Expanded clones are given a class, and other clones once, few, many or no size at all.

TRBV5-6	TRBJ1-2	-	TRBD1	CASSTRDSLNYGYTF	TGTGCCAGCAGCACCCGGGACAGTCTTAACTATGGCTACACCTTC
TRBV7-2	TRBJ1-6	-	TRBD1	CASSLEMFRQGRPLHF	TGTGCCAGCAGCTTAGAGATGTTTAGACAGGGTAGACCCCTCCACTTT
TRBV7-9	TRBJ2-7	-	-	CASSHGAYEQYF	TGTGCCAGCAGCCACGGGGCCTACGAGCAGTACTTC
TRBV5-1	TRBJ1-2	-	TRBD1	CASRRDSQPDYGYTF	TGCGCCAGCAGGCGGGACAGTCAACCCGACTATGGCTACACCTTC
TRBV5-6	TRBJ2-7	-	-	CASSTSGRTETYEQYF	TGTGCCAGCAGCACCTCAGGGAGGACGGAGACCTACGAGCAGTACTTC
TRBV5-4	TRBJ2-3	-	TRBD1	CASSRTGGGGDTQYF	TGTGCCAGCAGCAGGACAGGGGGCGGAGGTGATACGCAGTATTTT
TRBV7-2	TRBJ2-7	-	TRBD1	CASSPDRGSLYEQYF	TGTGCCAGCAGCCCGGACAGGGGAAGTTTATACGAGCAGTACTTC
TRBV14	TRBJ1-4	-	-	CASSQGGWGEKLFF	TGTGCCAGCAGCCAAGGGGGATGGGGCGAAAAACTGTTTTTT
TRBV24-1	TRBJ2-3	few	TRBD1	CATSLDRDPTDTQYF	TGTGCCACCAGCCTAGACAGGGACCCTACAGATACGCAGTATTTT
TRBV28	TRBJ2-2	-	-	CASSLSFPGNTGELFF	TGTGCCAGCAGTTTATCGTTCCCAGGGAACACCGGGGAGCTGTTTTTT
TRBV18	TRBJ2-1	-	TRBD1	CASSPGTGGNEQFF	TGTGCCAGCTCACCCGGGACAGGGGGCAATGAGCAGTTCTTC
TRBV4-1	TRBJ1-2	few	-	CASSQAGTPRYYGYTF	TGCGCCAGCAGCCAGGCCGGGACACCGAGATACTATGGCTACACCTTC
TRBV5-4	TRBJ1-4	-	TRBD1	CASSLAFGGQDREKLFF	TGTGCCAGCAGCTTGGCATTCGGGGGACAGGATAGAGAAAAACTGTTTTTT
TRBV2	TRBJ1-5	-	TRBD1	CASKGQANQPQHF	TGTGCCAGCAAAGGACAGGCCAATCAGCCCCAGCATTTT
TRBV27	TRBJ2-3	-	TRBD2	CASSLLAGVEGSTDTQYF	TGTGCCAGCAGTCTCCTAGCGGGAGTTGAGGGGAGCACAGATACGCAGTATTTT
TRBV5-5	TRBJ2-2	once	-	CASSLGAQGGDTGELFF	TGTGCCAGCAGCTTGGGGGCCCAGGGGGGAGACACCGGGGAGCTGTTTTTT
TRBV15	TRBJ2-1	-	TRBD1	CATILGQGFYNEQFF	TGTGCCACCATATTGGGACAGGGGTTCTACAATGAGCAGTTCTTC
TRBV5-1	TRBJ2-7	-	TRBD1	CASSLGTGGTYEQYF	TGCGCCAGCAGCCTAGGGACAGGGGGTACGTACGAGCAGTACTTC
TRBV7-9	TRBJ1-1	-	-	CASSQEANTEAFF	TGTGCCAGCAGCCAGGAAGCTAACACTGAAGCTTTCTTT
TRBV5-6	TRBJ2-1	-	TRBD1	CASSPLTGTSYNEQFF	TGTGCCAGCAGCCCACTGACAGGGACCTCCTACAATGAGCAGTTCTTC
TRBV29-1	TRBJ1-1	-	-	CSVEVTGHLNTEAFF	TGCAGCGTTGAAGTGACGGGACACCTGAACACTGAAGCTTTCTTT
TRBV9	TRBJ2-1	few	TRBD1	CASSADRGAYNEQFF	TGTGCCAGCAGCGCCGACAGGGGGGCCTACAATGAGCAGTTCTTC
TRBV6-2/TRBV6-3	TRBJ1-2	-	-	CASSYSGGDGYTF	TGTGCCAGCAGTTACTCGGGGGGAGATGGCTACACCTTC
TRBV19	TRBJ1-4	once	TRBD1	CASSDRGLSNEKLFF	TGTGCCAGTAGCGACAGGGGGCTATCTAATGAAAAACTGTTTTTT
TRBV2	TRBJ1-2	-	-	CASSKTGDGYTF	TGTGCCAGCAGCAAGACGGGAGATGGCTACACCTTC
TRBV6-5	TRBJ1-1	-	-	CATPGTGGNTEAFF	TGTGCCACCCCCGGGACCGGGGGGAACACTGAAGCTTTCTTT
TRBV7-9	TRBJ1-1	-	-	CASSFQGNTEAFF	TGTGCCAGCAGCTTCCAGGGGAATACTGAAGCTTTCTTT
TRBV12-5	TRBJ2-3	-	TRBD2	CASAPGLAGGADTQYF	TGTGCTAGTGCCCCAGGGCTAGCGGGAGGCGCAGATACGCAGTATTTT
TRBV28	TRBJ2-6	-	-	CASSRSGSGANVLTF	TGTGCCAGCAGCCGCTCGGGCTCTGGGGCCAACGTCCTGACTTTC
TRBV4-1	TRBJ2-7	-	TRBD1	CASSQRDRLYEQYF	TGCGCCAGCAGCCAACGGGACAGATTATACGAGCAGTACTTC
TRBV11-3	TRBJ2-2	-	TRBD1	CASSLGSNRGPGELFF	TGTGCCAGCAGCTTGGGTTCGAACAGGGGGCCCGGGGAGCTGTTTTTT
TRBV5-1	TRBJ1-6	-	TRBD1	CASRLTGDISPLHF	TGCGCCAGCCGACTTACAGGGGATATTTCACCCCTCCACTTT